Described below is a single TCR beta chain sequence and its context. Its matching antigen is unknown. The junction differs from germline at one of its ends, possibly a read error. The data were obtained in a study of T cells in Graves' hyperthyroidism and ophthalmopathy. Study-level findings and limits: Also found in blood were most expanded thyroid clonotypes above 0.001.

Amplification targeted TCR beta CDR3 regions from RNA transcripts. First-round RT-PCR with HTBI primers amplified the TCR CDR3 region. TCRdb re-derived calls from the multiplex PCR reads in MiXCR, one entry per CDR3 protein. The sample consists of 600,000 or so distinct CDR3 sequences, 15% to 20% of them appearing once. This CDR3 is built from 15 residues. CDR1 is KGHDR, CDR2 SFDVKD, per germline. Orbital computed tomography and thyroid ultrasound, together with serum TRAb and thyroxine and clinical symptoms, were used for diagnoses. This TCR came from a woman aged 25-40 years with Graves' hyperthyroidism. The chain has TRBV24-1 and TRBJ1-2; 9 bases map to TRBD1. The sample was blood. The CDR3 region has the DNA TGTGCCGCCAGTGAAAGGGGACAGGGACTTGGTGGCTACACCTTC. Encoded protein: CAASERGQGLGGYTF.